This T cell receptor beta chain was identified during a study of blood T cell repertoires in COVID-19. Seattle patients were enrolled during active infection and followed longitudinally. CDR1 MNHEY and CDR2 SMNVEV come from the germline V gene (reference sequence). The CDR3 has 12 residues. Trimming removed 7 bases at V and 0 bases at J, with 7 bases between. The repertoire was sequenced with immunoSEQ multiplex PCR; TCRdb's copy has only in-frame clones and lacks some. The sample has roughly 38,000 clones, approximately 69% seen once. The sequence was obtained from a man between 65 and 85 years old with COVID-19, enrolled during active disease. Sequenced material: peripheral blood. The chain uses TRBV27 and TRBJ2-7; D remains ambiguous. CDR3: CASISPSYEQYF. In nucleotides, the CDR3 is TGTGCCAGCATAAGCCCCTCCTACGAGCAGTACTTC.